Listed below are T cell receptor beta chains from one sample, sequenced in a study of identical twins. TCRdb reprocessed the 5' RACE reads via MiXCR and lists one record per CDR3 protein. Of fewer than 250,000 distinct CDR3 sequences detected, approximately 7% appear once; the ten largest clones hold more than 3%. The sample was also reused in another study, on yellow fever vaccine responses in identical twins.

The sequenced sample was memory (CD45RO+) T cells sorted from blood. The receptors shown here come from a woman between 18 and 29 years old in good health. The CDR3 runs from the conserved cysteine through the conserved F or W. The order of the fields is V gene, clone size, D gene, J gene, CDR3 protein, CDR3 DNA. The D gene is left open where the match is weak. Clone size is shown for a subset of rows, as once, few, many or a class of expanded clone.

V gene: TRBV7-9; clone size: many; D gene: -; J gene: TRBJ2-4; CDR3 protein: CASSLEGMNIQYF; CDR3 DNA: TGTGCCAGCAGCTTGGAGGGGATGAACATTCAGTACTTC
V gene: TRBV7-6; clone size: few; D gene: -; J gene: TRBJ2-5; CDR3 protein: CASSLVGPQETQYF; CDR3 DNA: TGTGCCAGCAGCTTAGTGGGACCCCAAGAGACCCAGTACTTC
V gene: TRBV20-1; clone size: few; D gene: -; J gene: TRBJ1-6; CDR3 protein: CSALIHRGFDNSPLHF; CDR3 DNA: TGCAGTGCCCTCATTCACCGGGGGTTCGATAATTCACCCCTCCACTTT
V gene: TRBV4-2; clone size: -; D gene: TRBD2; J gene: TRBJ2-2; CDR3 protein: CASSQGASGGNTGELFF; CDR3 DNA: TGTGCCAGCAGCCAAGGGGCTAGCGGGGGGAACACCGGGGAGCTGTTTTTT
V gene: TRBV10-3; clone size: few; D gene: TRBD2; J gene: TRBJ2-2; CDR3 protein: CAISGAGGNTGELFF; CDR3 DNA: TGTGCCATCTCCGGTGCGGGAGGCAACACCGGGGAGCTGTTTTTT
V gene: TRBV18; clone size: -; D gene: -; J gene: TRBJ2-1; CDR3 protein: CASSPRVEGRGFF; CDR3 DNA: TGTGCCAGCTCACCAAGGGTCGAGGGGCGAGGGTTCTTC
V gene: TRBV11-3; clone size: many; D gene: -; J gene: TRBJ2-1; CDR3 protein: CASSLFFYNEQFF; CDR3 DNA: TGTGCCAGCAGCTTATTTTTCTACAATGAGCAGTTCTTC
V gene: TRBV5-1; clone size: many; D gene: -; J gene: TRBJ2-3; CDR3 protein: CASSLGSTSTDTQYF; CDR3 DNA: TGCGCCAGCAGCTTGGGCAGTACTAGCACAGATACGCAGTATTTT
V gene: TRBV6-5; clone size: many; D gene: TRBD1; J gene: TRBJ1-5; CDR3 protein: CASSYGGGRAQHF; CDR3 DNA: TGTGCCAGCAGTTACGGAGGGGGCAGGGCCCAGCATTTT
V gene: TRBV29-1; clone size: -; D gene: -; J gene: TRBJ1-1; CDR3 protein: CSVSTSRVTEAFF; CDR3 DNA: TGCAGCGTTAGCACGTCGAGGGTAACTGAAGCTTTCTTT
V gene: TRBV7-9; clone size: many; D gene: -; J gene: TRBJ1-1; CDR3 protein: CASVGARGAFF; CDR3 DNA: TGTGCCAGCGTCGGCGCCCGGGGAGCTTTCTTT
V gene: TRBV24-1; clone size: -; D gene: TRBD1; J gene: TRBJ2-4; CDR3 protein: CATAGGAKNIQYF; CDR3 DNA: TGTGCCACTGCAGGGGGAGCCAAAAACATTCAGTACTTC
V gene: TRBV18; clone size: few; D gene: TRBD1; J gene: TRBJ2-6; CDR3 protein: CASSTGTALWGANVLTF; CDR3 DNA: TGTGCCAGCTCAACCGGGACAGCTCTTTGGGGGGCCAACGTCCTGACTTTC
V gene: TRBV20-1; clone size: -; D gene: TRBD2; J gene: TRBJ2-5; CDR3 protein: CSATGTSANQETQYF; CDR3 DNA: TGCAGTGCTACCGGGACTAGCGCGAACCAAGAGACCCAGTACTTC
V gene: TRBV7-2; clone size: -; D gene: TRBD1; J gene: TRBJ2-1; CDR3 protein: CASSPARGPWNEQFF; CDR3 DNA: TGTGCCAGCAGCCCCGCGAGGGGGCCGTGGAATGAGCAGTTCTTC
V gene: TRBV5-1; clone size: many; D gene: -; J gene: TRBJ1-2; CDR3 protein: CASSDEYGYTF; CDR3 DNA: TGCGCCAGCAGCGACGAGTATGGCTACACCTTC
V gene: TRBV7-6; clone size: -; D gene: -; J gene: TRBJ2-5; CDR3 protein: CASSLAEGNQETQYF; CDR3 DNA: TGTGCCAGCAGCTTGGCCGAAGGGAACCAAGAGACCCAGTACTTC
V gene: TRBV29-1; clone size: -; D gene: -; J gene: TRBJ2-4; CDR3 protein: CSVDPGFGKNIQYF; CDR3 DNA: TGCAGCGTTGACCCCGGGTTCGGCAAAAACATTCAGTACTTC
V gene: TRBV24-1; clone size: -; D gene: TRBD1; J gene: TRBJ1-4; CDR3 protein: CATSDRQGNNEKLFF; CDR3 DNA: TGTGCCACCAGTGACCGACAGGGGAATAATGAAAAACTGTTTTTT
V gene: TRBV6-5; clone size: few; D gene: -; J gene: TRBJ2-1; CDR3 protein: CASSWAVQGFEQFF; CDR3 DNA: TGTGCCAGCAGTTGGGCGGTCCAGGGATTTGAGCAGTTCTTC
V gene: TRBV11-2; clone size: few; D gene: -; J gene: TRBJ2-2; CDR3 protein: CASSLGLEPAGELFF; CDR3 DNA: TGTGCCAGCAGCTTAGGGCTCGAACCGGCCGGGGAGCTGTTTTTT
V gene: TRBV10-3; clone size: many; D gene: -; J gene: TRBJ2-7; CDR3 protein: CAISGSPGREQYF; CDR3 DNA: TGTGCCATCAGCGGAAGTCCGGGGCGCGAGCAGTACTTC
V gene: TRBV10-3; clone size: -; D gene: -; J gene: TRBJ2-7; CDR3 protein: CAIRTTEYEQYF; CDR3 DNA: TGTGCCATCAGAACAACAGAGTACGAGCAGTACTTC
V gene: TRBV4-1; clone size: many; D gene: TRBD2; J gene: TRBJ2-1; CDR3 protein: CASSQRASGGVEQFF; CDR3 DNA: TGCGCCAGCAGCCAACGGGCTAGCGGGGGGGTGGAGCAGTTCTTC
V gene: TRBV19; clone size: few; D gene: -; J gene: TRBJ2-1; CDR3 protein: CASSDYFQDNEQFF; CDR3 DNA: TGTGCCAGTAGTGACTACTTTCAGGACAATGAGCAGTTCTTC
V gene: TRBV10-1; clone size: many; D gene: -; J gene: TRBJ1-2; CDR3 protein: CASSERQGYGYTF; CDR3 DNA: TGCGCCAGCAGTGAGCGGCAGGGCTATGGCTACACCTTC
V gene: TRBV5-1; clone size: many; D gene: -; J gene: TRBJ1-1; CDR3 protein: CASSLRGNAEAFF; CDR3 DNA: TGCGCCAGCAGCTTACGGGGAAACGCTGAAGCTTTCTTT
V gene: TRBV2; clone size: few; D gene: -; J gene: TRBJ2-4; CDR3 protein: CASSDQGRLAKNIQYF; CDR3 DNA: TGTGCCAGCAGCGACCAAGGCCGGCTAGCCAAAAACATTCAGTACTTC
V gene: TRBV7-9; clone size: -; D gene: TRBD1; J gene: TRBJ2-2; CDR3 protein: CASGGQGGTSAGELFF; CDR3 DNA: TGTGCCAGCGGCGGACAGGGTGGAACCTCGGCCGGGGAGCTGTTTTTT
V gene: TRBV5-1; clone size: many; D gene: -; J gene: TRBJ2-7; CDR3 protein: CASSLDTRSYEQYF; CDR3 DNA: TGCGCCAGCAGCTTGGATACACGCTCCTACGAGCAGTACTTC
V gene: TRBV27; clone size: few; D gene: -; J gene: TRBJ2-2; CDR3 protein: CASTSEGTRNTGELFF; CDR3 DNA: TGTGCCAGCACTAGCGAGGGAACACGGAACACCGGGGAGCTGTTTTTT
V gene: TRBV28; clone size: few; D gene: TRBD2; J gene: TRBJ2-3; CDR3 protein: CASSFSGSFGADTQYF; CDR3 DNA: TGTGCCAGCAGTTTCAGCGGGAGCTTTGGAGCAGATACGCAGTATTTT
V gene: TRBV20-1; clone size: many; D gene: -; J gene: TRBJ1-6; CDR3 protein: CSAGGGDSYNSPLHF; CDR3 DNA: TGCAGTGCTGGGGGGGGCGATTCCTATAATTCACCCCTCCACTTT
V gene: TRBV7-9; clone size: many; D gene: TRBD1; J gene: TRBJ2-3; CDR3 protein: CASSPGQGARSTDTQYF; CDR3 DNA: TGTGCCAGCAGCCCAGGACAGGGGGCAAGGAGCACAGATACGCAGTATTTT
V gene: TRBV6-1; clone size: -; D gene: TRBD1; J gene: TRBJ1-5; CDR3 protein: CASRRQGSSQPQHF; CDR3 DNA: TGTGCCAGCCGACGACAGGGTAGTAGTCAGCCCCAGCATTTT
V gene: TRBV5-1; clone size: many; D gene: TRBD2; J gene: TRBJ2-3; CDR3 protein: CASSLTASGSFTDTQYF; CDR3 DNA: TGCGCCAGCAGCTTGACGGCTAGCGGGAGCTTCACAGATACGCAGTATTTT
V gene: TRBV7-2; clone size: -; D gene: -; J gene: TRBJ1-1; CDR3 protein: CASSSRQSTRDTEAFF; CDR3 DNA: TGTGCCAGCAGCTCTCGACAGTCAACCCGCGACACTGAAGCTTTCTTT
V gene: TRBV9; clone size: few; D gene: TRBD1; J gene: TRBJ1-4; CDR3 protein: CASSVSRQGGNEKLFF; CDR3 DNA: TGTGCCAGCAGCGTCAGTCGACAGGGAGGAAACGAAAAACTGTTTTTT
V gene: TRBV12-3/TRBV12-4; clone size: few; D gene: TRBD1; J gene: TRBJ2-3; CDR3 protein: CASSLGGTGGHADTQYF; CDR3 DNA: TGTGCCAGCAGTTTAGGGGGGACAGGGGGCCATGCAGATACGCAGTATTTT
V gene: TRBV5-1; clone size: -; D gene: -; J gene: TRBJ2-7; CDR3 protein: CASSLEGTGSYEQYF; CDR3 DNA: TGCGCCAGCAGCTTGGAAGGGACGGGGTCCTACGAGCAATACTTC
V gene: TRBV9; clone size: many; D gene: TRBD2; J gene: TRBJ2-1; CDR3 protein: CASSPQQREYHEQFF; CDR3 DNA: TGTGCCAGCAGCCCTCAACAGCGGGAGTATCATGAGCAGTTCTTC
V gene: TRBV4-2; clone size: -; D gene: TRBD2; J gene: TRBJ2-2; CDR3 protein: CASSALLAGGETGELFF; CDR3 DNA: TGTGCCAGCAGCGCCCTACTAGCGGGAGGGGAAACCGGGGAGCTGTTTTTT
V gene: TRBV10-2; clone size: -; D gene: -; J gene: TRBJ2-7; CDR3 protein: CASSERGYEQYF; CDR3 DNA: TGCGCCAGCAGTGAGCGGGGCTACGAGCAGTACTTC
V gene: TRBV12-3/TRBV12-4; clone size: many; D gene: TRBD1; J gene: TRBJ1-3; CDR3 protein: CAYLVQGASGNTIYF; CDR3 DNA: TGTGCCTACCTAGTCCAGGGGGCCTCTGGAAACACCATATATTTT
V gene: TRBV7-9; clone size: -; D gene: -; J gene: TRBJ2-1; CDR3 protein: CASSVEGNYNEQFF; CDR3 DNA: TGTGCCAGCAGCGTCGAGGGAAACTACAATGAGCAGTTCTTC
V gene: TRBV6-5; clone size: -; D gene: -; J gene: TRBJ1-2; CDR3 protein: CASSYTGDTDYGYTF; CDR3 DNA: TGTGCCAGCAGTTACACGGGGGACACAGACTATGGCTACACCTTC
V gene: TRBV5-5; clone size: many; D gene: TRBD2; J gene: TRBJ2-1; CDR3 protein: CASNVLAGGTPSEQFF; CDR3 DNA: TGTGCCAGCAACGTACTAGCGGGGGGCACTCCGAGTGAGCAGTTCTTC
V gene: TRBV5-1; clone size: -; D gene: -; J gene: TRBJ1-1; CDR3 protein: CASKGYVDTEAFF; CDR3 DNA: TGCGCCAGCAAGGGTTATGTGGACACTGAAGCTTTCTTT
V gene: TRBV7-2; clone size: -; D gene: -; J gene: TRBJ1-5; CDR3 protein: CASSLGGRARQPQHF; CDR3 DNA: TGTGCCAGCAGCTTAGGGGGCAGGGCTCGGCAGCCCCAGCATTTT
V gene: TRBV4-1; clone size: -; D gene: -; J gene: TRBJ2-7; CDR3 protein: CASSQDFAGEQYF; CDR3 DNA: TGCGCCAGCAGCCAAGATTTTGCGGGAGAGCAGTACTTC
V gene: TRBV27; clone size: few; D gene: -; J gene: TRBJ1-3; CDR3 protein: CASSFRAGSGNTIYF; CDR3 DNA: TGTGCCAGCAGTTTCAGGGCAGGCTCTGGAAACACCATATATTTT
V gene: TRBV10-3; clone size: few; D gene: -; J gene: TRBJ1-1; CDR3 protein: CAISDPLAATSFNEAFF; CDR3 DNA: TGTGCCATCAGTGACCCCTTGGCAGCTACTTCCTTCAATGAAGCTTTCTTT
V gene: TRBV20-1; clone size: few; D gene: TRBD1; J gene: TRBJ1-5; CDR3 protein: CSATGQGAVNNQPQHF; CDR3 DNA: TGCAGTGCCACGGGACAGGGGGCAGTTAACAATCAGCCCCAGCATTTT
V gene: TRBV7-9; clone size: few; D gene: -; J gene: TRBJ2-2; CDR3 protein: CASSFGQPTGELFF; CDR3 DNA: TGTGCCAGCAGCTTCGGACAGCCCACCGGGGAGCTGTTTTTT
V gene: TRBV5-1; clone size: many; D gene: TRBD1; J gene: TRBJ1-4; CDR3 protein: CASSYRQGGGEKLFF; CDR3 DNA: TGCGCCAGCAGCTATAGACAGGGAGGAGGTGAAAAACTGTTTTTT
V gene: TRBV5-1; clone size: few; D gene: -; J gene: TRBJ2-1; CDR3 protein: CASSWTEYNEQFF; CDR3 DNA: TGCGCCAGCAGCTGGACAGAATACAATGAGCAGTTCTTC
V gene: TRBV20-1; clone size: many; D gene: -; J gene: TRBJ1-1; CDR3 protein: CSASILRDTEAFF; CDR3 DNA: TGCAGTGCTAGTATACTGAGGGACACTGAAGCTTTCTTT
V gene: TRBV2; clone size: -; D gene: TRBD1; J gene: TRBJ1-2; CDR3 protein: CASSDETGNGYTF; CDR3 DNA: TGTGCCAGCAGTGATGAGACAGGGAATGGCTACACCTTC